Listed here are 13 T cell receptor beta chains from one sample, sequenced in a study of blood T cell repertoires in COVID-19. TCRdb's copy holds only in-frame clones and misses some; the assay was immunoSEQ multiplex PCR. Among about 280,000 clones listed, roughly 80% were seen once. The sample comprised PBMCs or T cells enriched from blood (not recorded which). The receptors stem from a middle-aged man who had been exposed to COVID-19.

The genes are TRBV6-5 and TRBJ2-2, with TRBD2 matching over 7 bases. With 10 bases clipped from V and 1 base from J, the junction kept 9 bases outside the gene matches. This CDR3 has 15 residues. Germline V CDR1 and CDR2: MNHEY, SVGAGI. The CDR3 coding sequence is TGTGCCACCGCCCGGGGGGACTTGAACACCGGGGAGCTGTTTTTT. Residues: CATARGDLNTGELFF.

In its sample, this clone was seen a few times. The gene calls are TRBV29-1 and TRBJ1-4; D gene ambiguous. The CDR3 has 12 amino acids. In germline, CDR1 is SQVTM, CDR2 ANQGSEA. V was pared by 4 bases and J by 5 bases, with 8 bases between. As DNA, the CDR3 is TGCAGCGTTGGCGGCAGAAATGAAAAACTGTTTTTT. Its translation: CSVGGRNEKLFF.

The chain combines TRBV7-8 with TRBJ2-1; TRBD2 agrees at 11 bases. V was clipped by 6 bases and J by 6 bases; unmatched bases: 7. This CDR3 contains 15 residues. Germline V gene sequence: CDR1 SGHVS, CDR2 FQNEAQ. Here the CDR3 DNA reads TGTGCCAGCAGGGGGGGGACTAGCGGACTCAATGAGCAGTTCTTC. This gives the protein CASRGGTSGLNEQFF.

This chain links TRBV19 with TRBJ1-2; TRBD1 matches 9 bases. The length of the CDR3 is 15 residues. Germline-derived CDR1 and CDR2 are LNHDA and SQIVND (reference sequence). V dropped 7 bases and J dropped 4; count of bases not matched to a gene: 10. CDR3: CASNLPGQGIYGYTF. The CDR3 bases are TGTGCCAGTAACCTCCCGGGACAGGGTATCTATGGCTACACCTTC.

The chain combines TRBV29-1 with TRBJ1-5; perhaps TRBD1 as D (5 bases). The CDR3 spans 14 residues. Germline values: CDR1 SQVTM, CDR2 ANQGSEA. Trimming pared 7 bases from V and 1 base from J, leaving 14 bases between. CDR3 sequence reads: CSARPGGSNQPQHF. The CDR3 bases are TGCAGCGCCCGCCCGGGGGGAAGCAATCAGCCCCAGCATTTT.

CDR3: CASSQDSGGSGELFF. The CDR3 coding sequence is TGTGCCAGCAGCCAAGATAGCGGGGGATCCGGGGAGCTGTTTTTT. This chain connects TRBV3-1 (or the pseudogene TRBV3-2) to TRBJ2-2, with TRBD2 identical over 9 bases. Germline V lookup: CDR1 LGHDT, CDR2 YNNKEL (reference sequence). This CDR3 contains 15 residues. Losses at the gene ends were 0 bases for V and 6 bases for J; bases not matched to a gene: 2.

The chain recombines TRBV10-3 with TRBJ2-3; 12 bases align to TRBD2. This CDR3 is 16 amino acids long. CDR1 is ENHRY and CDR2 is SYGVKD in the germline V gene. The V and J ends lost 4 bases and 5 bases, in that order; junction bases with no gene match: 7. In nucleotides, the CDR3 is TGTGCCATCAGTGTTAGACTAGCGGGAGATGGAGATACGCAGTATTTT. Translated, it gives CAISVRLAGDGDTQYF.

The rearrangement joins TRBV7-9 to TRBJ1-2; the D is unclear. V lost 7 bases and J lost 8, with 14 bases in between. This CDR3 contains 12 residues. Germline V lookup: CDR1 SEHNR, CDR2 FQNEAQ (reference sequence). CDR3 loop: CASTPELPGYTF. CDR3 nucleotide sequence: TGTGCCAGCACCCCGGAGCTGCCCGGCTACACCTTC.

This clone has a single count. V gene TRBV19 combines with J gene TRBJ1-1; TRBD1 aligns across 9 bases. V trimming: 5 bases; J trimming: 5 bases; junction bases outside the gene matches: 3. The CDR3 has 13 amino acids. Germline CDR1 and CDR2: LNHDA and SQIVND (reference sequence). The CDR3 loop reads CASSHGTGTEAFF. The CDR3 DNA reads TGTGCCAGTAGTCATGGGACAGGGACTGAAGCTTTCTTT.

The genes are TRBV5-4 and TRBJ2-7; 7 bases line up with TRBD1. Per the germline V gene, CDR1 is SGHNT and CDR2 is YYREEE (reference sequence). With V trimmed by 8 bases and J by 3 bases, 23 bases remained unmatched. This CDR3 contains 18 residues. CDR3 DNA: TGTGCCAGGAAAACCGGGACAGACCTTTCGGGCCCCCTCTACGAGCAGTACTTC. This sequence encodes CARKTGTDLSGPLYEQYF. The whole variable domain, remainder taken from reference TRBV5-4 and TRBJ2-7, is ETGVTQSPTHLIKTRGQQVTLRCSSQSGHNTVSWYQQALGQGPQFIFQYYREEENGRGNFPPRFSGLQFPNYSSELNVNALELDDSALYLCARKTGTDLSGPLYEQYFGPGTRLTVT.

The chain joins TRBV19 to TRBJ2-7, with TRBD2 identical over 10 bases. V shed 4 bases, J shed 2 bases, and the junction held 5 bases outside the gene matches. CDR3 size: 15 residues. Germline V CDR1 and CDR2: LNHDA, SQIVND (reference sequence). The CDR3 sequence: CASSTYGLAAYEQYF. The CDR3 nucleotides are TGTGCCAGTAGTACGTACGGACTAGCGGCCTACGAGCAGTACTTC.

This clone was detected a few times. The chain uses TRBV10-3 and TRBJ1-4, with 9 bases aligning to TRBD1. V dropped 3 bases and J dropped 5; count of bases not matched to a gene: 4. Germline-derived CDR1 and CDR2 are ENHRY and SYGVKD. This CDR3 spans 15 amino acids. The CDR3 DNA sequence: TGTGCCATCAGTGAAGGAGGACAGGGGAATGAAAAACTGTTTTTT. Amino acid sequence: CAISEGGQGNEKLFF.

The rearrangement links TRBV3-1 (or the pseudogene TRBV3-2) to TRBJ1-2; no definite D call. CDR3 size: 13 residues. CDR1 and CDR2 (germline): LGHDT, YNNKEL (reference sequence). Deletions cut 7 bases from V and 6 bases from J, with 15 bases between. CDR3 nucleotide sequence: TGTGCCAGCACCCCCTTTAACAGCCATGGCTACACCTTC. Translating it yields CASTPFNSHGYTF.